This T cell receptor beta chain was profiled in a study of beta chain features in type 1 diabetes. Study background: Over all samples combined, 107,917,701 sorted cells were examined.

This clone was seen more than once but under ten times. CDR3 length: 12 amino acids. V lost 7 bases to trimming and J lost 4 bases, with 10 bases between them. From germline, CDR1 is MNHEY and CDR2 SVGAGI. Via CD45RO/CCR7/CD25/CD127/CD95/CD27, cells of the CD4+ naive, central memory, regulatory and stem cell-like memory subsets were sorted. Purities over 98% were achieved in all sorted populations. All of the isolated RNA was reverse transcribed, so expressed TCRB transcripts were sequenced. Clones were read by immunoSEQ multiplex PCR, and TCRdb kept only the in-frame ones, dropping some. The sample has around 300,000 clones, 11% seen once; the top ten hold 0.015%.

This receptor was taken from a woman in her 30s in good health. This rearrangement joins TRBV6-5 to TRBJ1-1; D remains ambiguous. Source material: naive CD4+ T cells from blood. The CDR3 protein is CASTSSGTEAFF. The CDR3 DNA sequence: TGTGCCAGCACCTCATCGGGCACTGAAGCTTTCTTT.